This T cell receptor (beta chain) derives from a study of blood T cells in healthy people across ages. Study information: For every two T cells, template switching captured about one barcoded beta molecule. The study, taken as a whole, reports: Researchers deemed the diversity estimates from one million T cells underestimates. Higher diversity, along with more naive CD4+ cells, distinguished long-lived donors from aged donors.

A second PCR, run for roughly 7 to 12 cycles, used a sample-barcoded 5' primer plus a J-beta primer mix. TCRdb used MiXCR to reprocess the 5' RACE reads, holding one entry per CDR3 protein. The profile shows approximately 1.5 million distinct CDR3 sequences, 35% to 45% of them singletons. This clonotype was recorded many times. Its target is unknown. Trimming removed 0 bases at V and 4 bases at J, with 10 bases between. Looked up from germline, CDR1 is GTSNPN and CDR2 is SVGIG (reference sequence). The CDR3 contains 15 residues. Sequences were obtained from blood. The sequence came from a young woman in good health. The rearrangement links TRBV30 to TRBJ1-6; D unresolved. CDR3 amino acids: CAWSVPNRYNSPLHF. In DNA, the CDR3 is TGTGCCTGGAGTGTACCCAACAGATATAATTCACCCCTCCACTTT. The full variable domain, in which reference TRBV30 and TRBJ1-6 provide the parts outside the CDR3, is SQTIHQWPATLVQPVGSPLSLECTVEGTSNPNLYWYRQAAGRGLQLLFYSVGIGQISSEVPQNLSASRPQDRQFILSSKKLLLSDSGFYLCAWSVPNRYNSPLHFGNGTRLTVT.